This passage covers 9 T cell receptor beta chains from one sample sequenced in a study of cytomegalovirus exposure and HLA in healthy donors. The PCR made use of 60 Vbeta and 13 Jbeta primers. Profiled with immunoSEQ multiplex PCR; TCRdb holds only in-frame clones, not every one. This table lists roughly 76,000 clones. The specimen sequenced was PBMCs. The source of these receptors is a female donor in good health and CMV-seropositive.

The chain uses TRBV5-1 and TRBJ2-7; 10 nucleotides align to TRBD2. The V segment lost 5 bases and the J segment 5 bases; nucleotides outside the gene matches: 13. Germline loops: CDR1 SGHRS, CDR2 YFSETQ. The CDR3 is 16 residues long. CDR3 nucleotides: TGCGCCAGCAGAAGTTTGAGCGGGAGGGTTCCCCACGAGCAGTACTTC. It yields the protein CASRSLSGRVPHEQYF.

This rearrangement joins TRBV5-1 to TRBJ1-3, with 11 bases lining up with TRBD1. V trimming: 0 bases; J trimming: 8 bases; junction bases outside the gene matches: 7. There are 16 residues in the CDR3. CDR1 SGHRS and CDR2 YFSETQ come from the germline V gene. The CDR3 DNA follows: TGCGCCAGCAGCTTGGCCCCCTCGGGACAGGGGGACACCATATATTTT. Encoded protein: CASSLAPSGQGDTIYF. Complete variable domain (other parts from reference TRBV5-1 and TRBJ1-3): KAGVTQTPRYLIKTRGQQVTLSCSPISGHRSVSWYQQTPGQGLQFLFEYFSETQRNKGNFPGRFSGRQFSNSRSEMNVSTLELGDSALYLCASSLAPSGQGDTIYFGEGSWLTVV.

This rearrangement joins TRBV5-1 to TRBJ2-5; 8 bases line up with TRBD1. Germline assignment: CDR1 SGHRS and CDR2 YFSETQ. V shed 0 bases and J 2 bases; nucleotides not matched to a gene: 3. The CDR3 totals 15 residues. Here the CDR3 DNA reads TGCGCCAGCAGCTTGGGGACAGGGCCGCAAGAGACCCAGTACTTC. Its translation: CASSLGTGPQETQYF.

The chain has TRBV6-5 and TRBJ2-2; D might be TRBD2 (5 bases). The CDR3 length is 15 residues. V lost 8 bases and J 5 bases, leaving 18 bases between the germline ends. Germline values: CDR1 MNHEY, CDR2 SVGAGI. The CDR3 region has the DNA TGTGCCAGCGGCGGACCGGGATATGGGACCGGGGAGCTGTTTTTT. Protein: CASGGPGYGTGELFF.

The chain links TRBV18 to TRBJ2-1; TRBD1 aligns across 10 bases. J gave up 7 bases and V 6 bases, and 27 bases lay outside the gene matches. The length of the CDR3 is 21 residues. The germline V gene encodes CDR1 KGHSH and CDR2 LQKENI. The CDR3 DNA sequence: TGTGCCAGCTCCCGACAAACGGCGAGTCTAGGAGGGGACAGGGGTAGGAATGAGCAGTTCTTC. This encodes CASSRQTASLGGDRGRNEQFF.

V gene TRBV29-1 combines with J gene TRBJ1-1, with TRBD1 identical over 8 bases. CDR3 length equals 13 residues. The V segment lost 1 base and the J segment 11 bases; nucleotides outside the gene matches: 9. CDR1 and CDR2 (germline): SQVTM, ANQGSEA. The CDR3: CSVEGQYRGTAFF. CDR3 nucleotides: TGCAGCGTTGAAGGTCAATACAGGGGGACGGCTTTCTTT. Using reference TRBV29-1 and TRBJ1-1 for the parts outside the CDR3, the full variable domain is SAVISQKPSRDICQRGTSLTIQCQVDSQVTMMFWYRQQPGQSLTLIATANQGSEATYESGFVIDKFPISRPNLTFSTLTVSNMSPEDSSIYLCSVEGQYRGTAFFGQGTRLTVV.

The chain has TRBV4-1 and TRBJ1-2; D might be TRBD1 (5 bases). CDR3 size: 18 residues. Germline CDR1 is MGHRA and CDR2 is YSYEKL. The V and J ends lost 5 bases and 2 bases respectively, with 24 bases between them. In DNA, the CDR3 is TGCGCCAGCAGCACTGGGCCCCGAAGCGACAGAATAAACTATGGCTACACCTTC. It specifies CASSTGPRSDRINYGYTF.

The V gene is TRBV30, the J gene TRBJ2-1; 8 bases map to TRBD2. The CDR3 contains 13 residues. Germline values: CDR1 GTSNPN, CDR2 SVGIG (reference sequence). Losses at the gene ends were 4 bases for V and 5 bases for J; bases not matched to a gene: 4. For the CDR3, the DNA is TGTGCCTGGAAAGGACTAGCCCACAATGAGCAGTTCTTC. Encoded protein: CAWKGLAHNEQFF.

The V gene is TRBV28, the J gene TRBJ1-1, with D possibly matching TRBD1 (5 bases). This CDR3 comprises 13 residues. Trimming left V 4 bases short and J 1 base short, with 7 bases between. Germline CDR1 and CDR2: MDHEN and SYDVKM. This CDR3 is CASSYDRNTEAFF. The DNA of the CDR3 is TGTGCCAGCAGTTACGACAGGAACACTGAAGCTTTCTTT.